The 19 T cell receptor beta chains below all came from one sample that was sequenced in a study of immune heterogeneity within non-small cell lung tumors. Bulk tumor genomic DNA (approximately 570 ng per sample) served as template. Several far-apart biopsies were taken per primary tumor during surgery. Undergoing curative surgery were patients whose non-small cell lung cancer was untreated and newly diagnosed. Amplification of TCR beta CDR3 was performed by multiplex PCR with 32 V and 13 J primers. TCRdb itself ran the multiplex PCR reads through MiXCR, one entry per CDR3 protein. The top ten clones hold roughly 4% of a sample with around 15,000 distinct CDR3 sequences, approximately 30% of them seen once. Sequenced input: lung tumor tissue. The source is a man aged 40-49 years with non-small cell lung cancer.

This clonotype was picked up many times. The chain links TRBV20-1 to TRBJ1-1; D is unresolved. The CDR3 covers 12 residues. The V gene's germline CDR1 is DFQATT and CDR2 SNEGSKA (reference sequence). The CDR3: CSAAVMGTEAFF. The CDR3 DNA reads TGCAGCGCGGCGGTGATGGGAACTGAAGCTTTCTTT.

Comments on this clonotype: Possible read error: a much larger clone is one base away. This chain links TRBV6-2 or TRBV6-3 with TRBJ2-1; 7 bases match TRBD2. This CDR3 contains 18 residues. V lost 5 bases and J lost 4; bases outside the gene matches: 17. The germline CDR1 and CDR2 sequences are MNHEY and SVGEGT. For the CDR3, the DNA is TGTGCCAGCAGTCGCATTACTGGGGCTAGCGGACGTTACAATGAGCAGTTCTTC. Encoded protein: CASSRITGASGRYNEQFF.

Worth noting for this clonotype: A much larger clone sits a single nucleotide away, making a read error possible. The chain links TRBV12-3 or TRBV12-4 to TRBJ1-6; D is possibly TRBD1 (6 bases). This CDR3 is built from 14 residues. CDR3 DNA: TGTGCCAGCAGTTTGACAGGTTATAATTCACACCTCCACTTT. Translation: CASSLTGYNSHLHF.

In regard to this clonotype: Being one base from a much bigger clone, this may be a read error. The genes are TRBV6-5 and TRBJ2-7; 7 bases are shared with TRBD2. CDR1 is MNHEY and CDR2 is SVGAGI in the germline V gene. Unmatched junction bases numbered 9, after V lost 8 bases and J lost 2 bases. The CDR3 consists of 14 residues. DNA for the CDR3: TGTGCCAGCGGTTCCCAGCGGGGTACCTACGAGCAGTACTTC. Translated: CASGSQRGTYEQYF.

This clonotype was counted a few times. V and J are TRBV7-2 and TRBJ2-3; no firm D call. CDR3 size: 16 residues. V lost 1 base and J 0 bases, leaving 11 bases between the germline ends. Germline assignment: CDR1 SGHTA and CDR2 FQGNSA. The CDR3 loop is CASSLGASTSTDTQYF. CDR3 DNA sequence: TGTGCCAGCAGCTTAGGGGCATCCACTAGCACAGATACGCAGTATTTT.

About this clonotype: The junction and the germline gene differ at one end; a read error may be behind it. CDR3 sequence reads: CASSSWRSGWDYEQYF. Written as DNA, the CDR3 is TGTGCCAGCAGCTCCTGGCGGAGCGGGTGGGACTACGAGCAATACTTC. The chain is built from TRBV5-4 and TRBJ2-7; 7 nucleotides line up with TRBD2. Germline assignment: CDR1 SGHNT and CDR2 YYREEE (reference sequence). There are 16 residues in the CDR3.

By its share, this clonotype is medium-sized. V and J are TRBV12-3 or TRBV12-4 and TRBJ2-2; no firm D call. V was trimmed by 4 bases and J by 11 bases, leaving 8 bases between them. This CDR3 contains 11 residues. CDR3 bases: TGTGCCAGCAGTTCTACCCACGAGCTGTTTTTT. The encoded protein is CASSSTHELFF.

Regarding this clonotype: One end of the junction is discordant with germline, which a read error may explain. V usage is TRBV7-2 and J usage is TRBJ1-2; 8 bases match TRBD1. The V gene's germline CDR1 is SGHTA and CDR2 FQGNSA. CDR3 length: 15 residues. The CDR3 spells CASSFSGTGALAYTF. The CDR3 coding sequence is TGTGCAAGCAGCTTTTCCGGGACAGGCGCGTTGGCCTACACCTTC.

By proportion, this clonotype is medium-sized. The J gene is TRBJ2-7, the V gene TRBV9, with a weak D call TRBD2 (5 bases). V shed 4 bases and J shed 3 bases, with 17 bases lying between them. In germline, CDR1 is SGDLS, CDR2 YYNGEE. This CDR3 is 15 amino acids long. The DNA of the CDR3 is TGTGCCAGCAGCCCAGGAGAGGGAGTTGTCTACGAGCAGTACTTC. It yields the protein CASSPGEGVVYEQYF.

In this sample, this clonotype is medium-sized (0.01 to 0.1%). V and J are TRBV6-1 and TRBJ1-4; possibly TRBD1 for D (6 bases). Trimming removed 8 bases from V and 2 bases from J, with 9 bases in between. The V gene's germline CDR1 is MNHNS and CDR2 SASEGT. CDR3 length equals 13 residues. CDR3 protein: CASQQGTNEKLFF. CDR3 bases: TGTGCCAGCCAACAGGGCACTAATGAAAAACTGTTTTTT.

To note about this clonotype: This may be a read error, as it is one base from a much larger clone. This chain links TRBV5-1 with TRBJ1-5; maybe TRBD1 (5 bases). The CDR3 contains 14 residues. Germline lookup yields CDR1 SGHRS and CDR2 YFSETQ. The V and J ends lost 2 bases and 3 bases respectively, with 9 bases between them. The chain's CDR3 is CASSLHGANQPQHF. CDR3 coding DNA: TGCGCCAGCAGCTTACATGGGGCCAATCAGCCCCAGCATTTT.

In regard to this clonotype: One base away lies a much larger clone, so this may be a sequencing read error. The chain is built from TRBV6-2 or TRBV6-3 and TRBJ2-7, with a possible D match to TRBD2 (5 bases). Trimming took 5 bases from V and 6 from J, leaving 11 bases between them. CDR1 is MNHEY, CDR2 SVGEGT, per germline. This CDR3 comprises 12 residues. Here the CDR3 DNA reads TGTGCCAGCAGTGCGGGCGCCTGCGAGCAGTACTTC. Translation: CASSAGACEQYF.

A note on this clonotype: A read error may be the cause here, since a much bigger clone is one base away. The chain combines TRBV6-1 with TRBJ1-2; D call uncertain. V dropped 10 bases and J dropped 4 bases, with 22 bases sitting between them. Looked up from germline, CDR1 is MNHNS and CDR2 is SASEGT. The CDR3 runs 15 residues. CDR3 sequence (DNA): TGTGCCAACAGACGGACGGACTCCTTTATCTATGGCTACACCTTC. The encoded protein is CANRRTDSFIYGYTF.

This clonotype is categorized as medium-sized. The chain recombines TRBV12-3 or TRBV12-4 with TRBJ1-2, with a tentative D call TRBD1 (6 bases). V was trimmed by 3 bases and J by 6 bases, leaving 8 bases between them. The CDR3 loop spans 12 amino acids. The CDR3 DNA sequence: TGTGCCAGCAGTTTCAGGGGCCATGGCTACACCTTC. It encodes CASSFRGHGYTF.

By proportion, this clonotype is medium-sized. The rearrangement uses TRBV19 and TRBJ1-3, with TRBD1 matching over 8 bases. V shed 4 bases and J 4 bases; nucleotides not matched to a gene: 6. Germline CDR1 and CDR2: LNHDA and SQIVND (reference sequence). This CDR3 contains 15 residues. DNA of the CDR3: TGTGCCAGTAGTAGGACAGGGACTCGCGGAAACACCATATATTTT. Translation: CASSRTGTRGNTIYF.

In the case of this clonotype: A much more abundant neighbour one base away suggests this may be a read error. V is TRBV29-1 and J is TRBJ2-7; D ambiguous. This CDR3 region has 12 residues. Germline-derived CDR1 and CDR2 are SQVTM and ANQGSEA. For the CDR3, the DNA is TGCAGAGTTCAATTGGGAATTGACGAGCAGTACTTC. Translating it yields CRVQLGIDEQYF.

In the case of this clonotype: This may stem from a read error, because a much larger clone lies one nucleotide away. The rearrangement joins TRBV30 to TRBJ2-3; TRBD2 is a possible D gene (6 bases). This CDR3 is built from 13 residues. Per germline, CDR1 GTSNPN and CDR2 SVGIG (reference sequence). The CDR3 DNA reads TGTTCCTGGAGTGCGGGATTCACAGATACGCAGTATTTT. Translating gives CSWSAGFTDTQYF.

This clonotype was observed many times. The chain carries TRBV20-1 and TRBJ2-5; D remains unclear. Trimming pared 4 bases from V and 2 bases from J, leaving 5 bases between. Per the germline V gene, CDR1 is DFQATT and CDR2 is SNEGSKA (reference sequence). The CDR3 is made up of 11 amino acids. CDR3: CSANHQETQYF. As DNA, the CDR3 is TGCAGTGCTAACCATCAAGAGACCCAGTACTTC.

This chain uses TRBV11-2 with TRBJ1-1; 9 bases line up with TRBD1. The V gene end was trimmed by 0 bases and the J gene end by 7 bases; junction bases not matched to a gene: 6. The CDR3 is 15 amino acids. Germline V CDR1 and CDR2: SGHAT, FQNNGV. In nucleotides, the CDR3 is TGTGCCAGCAGCTTAGAATCCGGGACAGGGAGTGAAGCTTTCTTT. It encodes CASSLESGTGSEAFF.